This T cell receptor (beta chain) was recovered during a study of CD8 T cells in Susac syndrome. An input of about 0.5 to 1 ug of RNA was subjected to reverse transcription using random hexamers. A multiplex approach, immunoSEQ multiplex PCR, amplified TCR beta CDR3 across 54 Vbeta and 13 Jbeta. TCRdb fed the immunoSEQ multiplex PCR reads into MiXCR, producing one record per CDR3 protein. The data show about 400,000 distinct CDR3 sequences, with around 85% seen just once and 0.09% to 0.15% held by the top ten. Bulk CD8+ and CD4+ cells came from magnetic negative isolation; CD8+ TEMRA by FACS. This clonotype was sampled from a human donor with multiple sclerosis. The sequencing input was CD8+ T cells from PBMCs.

The CDR3 nucleotides read TGTGCCAGCAGCTGGGCCGGGGACAGTCCCGGGGAGCTGTTTTTT. This codes for CASSWAGDSPGELFF. The V gene is TRBV5-6, the J gene TRBJ2-2, with 7 bases that match TRBD1. CDR1 is SGHDT, CDR2 YYEEEE, per germline. The CDR3 length is 15 residues. Unmatched junction bases numbered 8, after V lost 3 bases and J lost 6 bases.